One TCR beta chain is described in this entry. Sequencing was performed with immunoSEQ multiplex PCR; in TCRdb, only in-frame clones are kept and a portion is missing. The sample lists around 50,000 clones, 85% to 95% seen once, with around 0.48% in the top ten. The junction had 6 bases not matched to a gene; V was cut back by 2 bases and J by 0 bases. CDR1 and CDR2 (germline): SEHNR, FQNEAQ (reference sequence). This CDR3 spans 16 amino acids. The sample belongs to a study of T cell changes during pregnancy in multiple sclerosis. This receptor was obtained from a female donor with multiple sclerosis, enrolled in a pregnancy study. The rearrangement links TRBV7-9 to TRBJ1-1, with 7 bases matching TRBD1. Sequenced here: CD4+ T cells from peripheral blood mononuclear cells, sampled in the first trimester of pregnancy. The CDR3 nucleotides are TGTGCCAGCAGCTTACGGAGGGGACAGTTGAACACTGAAGCTTTCTTT. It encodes CASSLRRGQLNTEAFF.